These 19 T cell receptor beta chains were sequenced from one sample in a study of T cells in Graves' hyperthyroidism and ophthalmopathy (dated by TCRdb to the late 2010s). The library was prepared using multiplex PCR. TCRdb shows the sequencer as Illumina HiSeq 2000. The TCR beta CDR3 regions were amplified from RNA transcripts. The first round of RT-PCR for the TCR CDR3 was performed with the HTBI primer set and the Qiagen OneStep RT-PCR kit. TCRdb cleaned the public reads at Q25 with fastp, built clones with MiXCR and kept in-frame beta chains. All rows with the same CDR3 protein become a single entry with the most common DNA and genes. The sample data list about 480,000 distinct CDR3 sequences, and around an eighth of these were observed just once. Jointly, the top ten make up less than 20% of the sample. Source material: blood. All receptors come from a woman between 18 and 29 years old with Graves' hyperthyroidism.

The chain recombines TRBV27 with TRBJ1-2, with D unclear. The CDR3 is 13 residues long. Germline assignment: CDR1 MNHEY and CDR2 SMNVEV (reference sequence). With 7 bases removed from V and 1 base from J, the gap between germline ends came to 10 bases. CDR3 in amino acids: CASTQDLNYGYTF. CDR3 coding DNA: TGTGCCAGCACCCAGGACCTTAACTATGGCTACACCTTC.

This clonotype has a handful of counts. The J gene is TRBJ1-1, the V gene TRBV10-2; TRBD1 matches 9 bases. Trimming took 5 bases from V and 5 from J; bases not matched to a gene: 9. The length of the CDR3 is 15 residues. Per the germline V gene, CDR1 is WSHSY and CDR2 is SAAADI. CDR3 sequence: CASSPGTGWGTEAFF. The CDR3, as DNA: TGCGCCAGCAGTCCCGGGACAGGGTGGGGGACTGAAGCTTTCTTT.

At least ten counts were recorded for this clonotype. The chain combines TRBV12-5 with TRBJ2-3, with 11 bases that match TRBD1. Germline-derived CDR1 and CDR2 are LGHNT and FRNRAP. The CDR3 covers 14 residues. With 4 bases clipped from V and 6 bases from J, the junction kept 3 bases outside the gene matches. The CDR3 reads CASGWDRGIDTQYF. The CDR3 region has the DNA TGTGCTAGTGGTTGGGACAGGGGGATCGATACGCAGTATTTT.

This clonotype was counted only a few times. The V and J genes are TRBV4-1 and TRBJ2-7, with TRBD2 matching 12 bases. CDR3 length: 14 amino acids. The germline CDR1 and CDR2 sequences are MGHRA and YSYEKL. After removal of 6 bases from V and 6 bases from J, the junction contained 6 bases not matched to a gene. CDR3 region: CASSPTSGSREQYF. Here the CDR3 DNA reads TGCGCCAGCAGTCCGACTAGCGGGAGTCGCGAGCAGTACTTC.

This clonotype was counted at least ten times. The rearrangement links TRBV20-1 to TRBJ2-5; possible D gene TRBD1, 6 bases. CDR3 length equals 13 residues. Deletions cut 7 bases from V and 1 base from J, with 13 bases between. Looked up from germline, CDR1 is DFQATT and CDR2 is SNEGSKA (reference sequence). The CDR3 spells CSGNRDTQETQYF. The CDR3 bases are TGCAGTGGGAACCGGGACACCCAAGAGACCCAGTACTTC.

V is TRBV5-1 and J is TRBJ1-6; D not resolved. This CDR3 spans 16 amino acids. Trimming took 4 bases from V and 6 from J, leaving 17 bases between them. Germline V CDR1 and CDR2: SGHRS, YFSETQ. The CDR3 bases are TGCGCCAGCAGCCGGGGAGAGGGAACGAGTAATTCACCCCTCCACTTT. Its protein is CASSRGEGTSNSPLHF.

The chain uses TRBV19 and TRBJ1-5, with TRBD1 as a possible D gene (5 bases). V lost 1 base and J lost 13, with 14 bases in between. Germline V lookup: CDR1 LNHDA, CDR2 SQIVND (reference sequence). This CDR3 is built from 13 residues. The CDR3 loop reads CASSIGSVDTQHF. Here the CDR3 DNA reads TGTGCCAGTAGTATAGGAAGTGTGGACACGCAGCATTTT.

This clonotype was seen ten or more times. The chain has TRBV19 and TRBJ1-5; no clear D. Germline loops: CDR1 LNHDA, CDR2 SQIVND (reference sequence). CDR3 size: 15 residues. The germline V and J ends were trimmed by 4 bases and 1 base, with 11 bases remaining between them. The CDR3, as DNA: TGTGCCAGTAGTAGCCCGGGAGGGAGCAATCAGCCCCAGCATTTT. Protein: CASSSPGGSNQPQHF. Supplemented by reference TRBV19 and TRBJ1-5, the full variable domain reads DGGITQSPKYLFRKEGQNVTLSCEQNLNHDAMYWYRQDPGQGLRLIYYSQIVNDFQKGDIAEGYSVSREKKESFPLTVTSAQKNPTAFYLCASSSPGGSNQPQHFGDGTRLSIL.

This clonotype appeared many times. The V call is TRBV25-1, the J call TRBJ2-1; the D gene is possibly TRBD1 (6 bases). The CDR3 is 15 residues long. Germline CDR1 MGHDK, CDR2 SYGVNS. V was cut by 6 bases and J by 3 bases, with 15 bases left in between. This chain's CDR3 is CASSLDRSYYNEQFF. The CDR3 coding sequence is TGTGCCAGCAGCTTAGACAGGTCTTACTACAATGAGCAGTTCTTC.

This clonotype was recorded many times. This chain links TRBV27 with TRBJ2-5; no definite D call. Trimming stripped 3 bases from V and 2 bases from J, with 7 bases between. Germline CDR1 is MNHEY and CDR2 is SMNVEV (reference sequence). This CDR3 contains 13 residues. CDR3 in amino acids: CASSFPSQETQYF. Here the CDR3 DNA reads TGTGCCAGCAGTTTTCCCTCGCAAGAGACCCAGTACTTC.

This clonotype was seen more than once but under ten times. For the CDR3, the DNA is TGCAGCGTCCCCAAAATTGGGGATGAGCAGTTCTTC. Translating it yields CSVPKIGDEQFF. The V gene is TRBV29-1, the J gene TRBJ2-1, with no clear D. Trimming stripped 6 bases from V and 8 bases from J, with 14 bases between. CDR3 length: 12 amino acids. Germline CDR1 is SQVTM and CDR2 is ANQGSEA.

In its sample, this clonotype was seen a few times. Sequence at one end of the junction differs from germline and may be a read error. The CDR3 is CAWGTMERLFF. CDR3 coding DNA: TGTGCCTGGGGGACAATGGAAAGACTGTTTTTT. The chain uses TRBV30 and TRBJ1-4, with D maybe TRBD1 (6 bases). CDR1 is GTSNPN, CDR2 SVGIG, per germline (reference sequence). This CDR3 is built from 11 residues.

A few counts support this clonotype. The gene calls are TRBV7-9 and TRBJ2-3; D is perhaps TRBD2 (6 bases). V gave up 5 bases and J gave up 0 bases, with 12 bases separating them. The germline V gene encodes CDR1 SEHNR and CDR2 FQNEAQ (reference sequence). The CDR3 sequence is 15 residues long. The CDR3 nucleotides are TGTGCCAGCAGCCCCCGGGGGTCTAGCACAGATACGCAGTATTTT. Amino acid sequence: CASSPRGSSTDTQYF.

The chain uses TRBV9 and TRBJ2-1, with D unresolved. This CDR3 is built from 14 residues. Germline CDR1 and CDR2: SGDLS and YYNGEE. V lost 3 bases and J 10 bases, leaving 17 bases between the germline ends. The CDR3 here is CASSAPPGLREQFF. DNA for the CDR3: TGTGCCAGCAGCGCGCCGCCGGGCCTAAGAGAGCAGTTCTTC.

The chain links TRBV5-6 to TRBJ1-5; D ambiguous. CDR1 is SGHDT and CDR2 is YYEEEE in the germline V gene. Trimming shortened V by 0 bases and J by 1 base, and 11 bases separated the two germline ends. CDR3 size: 16 residues. The CDR3 sequence is CASSLGNTASNQPQHF. CDR3 nucleotides: TGTGCCAGCAGCTTGGGTAACACCGCGAGCAATCAGCCCCAGCATTTT. The full variable domain, completed using reference TRBV5-6 and TRBJ1-5, is DAGVTQSPTHLIKTRGQQVTLRCSPKSGHDTVSWYQQALGQGPQFIFQYYEEEERQRGNFPDRFSGHQFPNYSSELNVNALLLGDSALYLCASSLGNTASNQPQHFGDGTRLSIL.

This clonotype was recorded many times. Germline is not matched at one junction end, which may reflect a read error. This sequence joins TRBV6-2 or TRBV6-3 and TRBJ2-7, with a tentative D call TRBD2 (5 bases). Germline CDR1 is MNHEY and CDR2 is SVGEGT. This CDR3 comprises 11 residues. The CDR3 is CASSYDLARHF. The CDR3 DNA is TGTGCCAGCAGTTACGACTTAGCGCGCCACTTC.

The chain has TRBV10-1 and TRBJ2-7; 13 nucleotides match TRBD2. The CDR3 covers 17 residues. J was trimmed by 6 bases and V by 0 bases; bases with no gene match: 8. Germline loops: CDR1 WNHNN, CDR2 SYGVQD (reference sequence). DNA for the CDR3: TGCGCCAGCAGTGAGTCGAGGACTAGCGGGAGACGACGCGAGCAGTACTTC. Protein sequence: CASSESRTSGRRREQYF.

This clonotype was counted many times. The J gene is TRBJ2-2, the V gene TRBV12-3 or TRBV12-4, with D hard to call. V was trimmed by 1 base and J by 7 bases, leaving 7 bases between them. CDR3 length: 13 residues. In nucleotides, the CDR3 is TGTGCCAGCAGTTTAGGGCGGAGCGGGGAGCTGTTTTTT. Its protein product is CASSLGRSGELFF.

At least ten counts were recorded for this clonotype. J is TRBJ1-1 and V is TRBV19, with D possibly being TRBD1 (5 bases). The CDR3 is 13 residues long. V was trimmed by 5 bases and J by 5 bases, leaving 12 bases between them. Germline V gene lookup returns CDR1 LNHDA and CDR2 SQIVND (reference sequence). CDR3 residues: CASSANQGTEAFF. As DNA, the CDR3 is TGTGCCAGTAGTGCCAATCAGGGAACTGAAGCTTTCTTT.